This T cell receptor (beta chain) is drawn from a study of Graves' ophthalmopathy and Graves' hyperthyroidism. On the study more broadly: Upon initial diagnosis and before any treatment, peripheral blood was collected. Findings of the study overall: Distinction of ophthalmopathy from stable hyperthyroidism by a 13-signature model reached 87.88% sensitivity and 81.08% specificity.

As the template, RNA transcripts were used to amplify TCR beta CDR3 regions. An initial RT-PCR round employing HTBI primers preceded a second-round multiplex PCR. TCRdb passed the multiplex PCR reads through MiXCR, listing each CDR3 protein once. The repertoire holds about 480,000 distinct CDR3 sequences, around 15% seen once, with roughly 9.8% in the top ten. The V gene lost 3 bases and the J gene lost 1 base, with 10 bases spanning the gap. The CDR3 is made up of 14 amino acids. Germline V gene lookup returns CDR1 MNHEY and CDR2 SMNVEV (reference sequence). Exclusion applied to patients with other autoimmune diseases, uncontrolled infections, pregnancy or lactation. PBMCs stemmed from over 8 ml of fresh peripheral blood. Ten or more counts support this clonotype. Antigen: not known.

The chain employs TRBV27 and TRBJ2-7; D ambiguous. Sequenced input: blood. The clonotype was recovered from a woman under 40 with Graves' ophthalmopathy. The CDR3 DNA reads TGTGCCAGCAGTTTCGGCCAGTGGTCCTACGAGCAGTACTTC. Amino acid sequence: CASSFGQWSYEQYF.